Below are 18 T cell receptor beta chains sequenced from a single sample in a study of T cell clusters in autoimmune cytopenias. Multiplex touch-down PCR amplified TRB using TRB-A and TRB-B pools in one tube. TCRdb re-analyzed the multiplex PCR reads; it lists each CDR3 protein once, without DNA. This sample's table has 6,000 to 9,000 distinct CDR3 sequences. TRB amplification used approximately 250 ng of peripheral blood genomic DNA. Specimen: peripheral blood. These receptors all stem from a human donor with an autoimmune cytopenia or autoimmune hepatitis (not recorded which).

The V call is TRBV7-2, the J call TRBJ2-3; with no DNA, the TCRdb D assignment of TRBD2 cannot be verified. CDR1 SGHTA and CDR2 FQGNSA come from the germline V gene. The CDR3 length is 18 residues. CDR3: CASSDPARVTINTDTQYF.

V gene TRBV30 combines with J gene TRBJ2-3; TCRdb reports TRBD1, a call that lacks DNA to check it against. The germline gives CDR1 GTSNPN, CDR2 SVGIG (reference sequence). This CDR3 region has 17 residues. The CDR3 is CAWSGGGGSRDTDTQYF.

The J gene is TRBJ2-7, the V gene TRBV19; TCRdb reports TRBD1, a call that lacks DNA to check it against. The CDR3 extends over 16 amino acids. Germline-derived CDR1 and CDR2 are LNHDA and SQIVND (reference sequence). CDR3 residues: CASSTTGGTNPYEQYF.

The genes are TRBV30 and TRBJ1-2. The CDR3 spans 14 residues. CDR1 and CDR2 from the germline V gene are GTSNPN and SVGIG (reference sequence). CDR3 amino acids: CAWSGSKRLDGYTF.

This chain joins TRBV5-5 and TRBJ2-1; with no DNA, the TCRdb D assignment of TRBD2 cannot be verified. CDR1 is SGHKS and CDR2 is YYEKEE in the germline V gene (reference sequence). CDR3 size: 16 residues. This CDR3 is CASSSSPGTSGNEQFF.

V usage is TRBV19 and J usage is TRBJ2-1. The CDR3 is made up of 16 amino acids. Germline CDR1 and CDR2: LNHDA and SQIVND (reference sequence). CDR3 sequence: CASSIPSGSSYNEQFF.

The chain carries TRBV6-1 and TRBJ1-1; TCRdb designates TRBD1, a call that cannot be tested without DNA. The CDR3 runs 12 residues. The germline gives CDR1 MNHNS, CDR2 SASEGT. The CDR3 here is CASTGTGASAFF.

The chain's CDR3 is CASSYRTGNYGYTF. The chain is built from TRBV6-5 and TRBJ1-2. CDR1 is MNHEY and CDR2 is SVGAGI in the germline V gene. The CDR3 covers 14 residues.

The chain combines TRBV11-2 with TRBJ2-2. CDR1 and CDR2 from the germline V gene are SGHAT and FQNNGV. The CDR3 covers 13 residues. The CDR3 here is CASSEALSGELFF.

This clonotype is labeled medium-sized based on frequency. V is TRBV19 and J is TRBJ2-7; TCRdb gives TRBD2 as the D gene, but with no DNA this cannot be confirmed. In germline, CDR1 is LNHDA, CDR2 SQIVND (reference sequence). The CDR3 spans 13 residues. CDR3 in amino acids: CASSPDYSYEQYF.

CDR3 amino acids: CAISEGQGRNQPQHF. J is TRBJ1-5 and V is TRBV10-3; the TCRdb call, TRBD1, lacks DNA for checking. CDR3 length equals 15 residues. The germline V gene encodes CDR1 ENHRY and CDR2 SYGVKD.

V and J are TRBV18 and TRBJ2-2; TCRdb picks TRBD1, but there is no DNA to check that call. Germline-derived CDR1 and CDR2 are KGHSH and LQKENI. CDR3 size: 17 residues. CDR3: CASSPTAGTGGTGELFF. Filled out from reference TRBV18 and TRBJ2-2, the complete variable domain reads NAGVMQNPRHLVRRRGQEARLRCSPMKGHSHVYWYRQLPEEGLKFMVYLQKENIIDESGMPKERFSAEFPKEGPSILRIQQVVRGDSAAYFCASSPTAGTGGTGELFFGEGSRLTVL.

The V gene is TRBV27, the J gene TRBJ2-1; TCRdb proposes TRBD2, but this gene call is untestable without DNA. CDR1 and CDR2 (germline): MNHEY, SMNVEV (reference sequence). The CDR3 loop spans 13 amino acids. The chain's CDR3 is CASSFSAGNEQFF.

This clonotype shows up as medium-sized (0.01 to 0.1%) by frequency. The chain's CDR3 is CSVEDVTRMNTEAFF. J is TRBJ1-1 and V is TRBV29-1. Germline CDR1 and CDR2: SQVTM and ANQGSEA. The CDR3 is 15 residues long.

The CDR3 is CASRAREVRAEAFF. This chain uses TRBV27 with TRBJ1-1; the D call of TRBD1 rests on TCRdb alone, since no DNA is present to check it. The germline V gene has CDR1 MNHEY and CDR2 SMNVEV (reference sequence). The CDR3 consists of 14 residues.

The V and J genes are TRBV18 and TRBJ2-2; checking the TCRdb D call of TRBD2 is not possible without DNA. Germline CDR1 and CDR2: KGHSH and LQKENI. The length of the CDR3 is 18 residues. CDR3 region: CASSTTPGLAGAIEELFF.

J is TRBJ1-4 and V is TRBV30. Germline V gene sequence: CDR1 GTSNPN, CDR2 SVGIG (reference sequence). This CDR3 is 13 amino acids long. CDR3 sequence reads: CAWRNDMGEKLFF.

This chain uses TRBV30 with TRBJ2-5. Germline assignment: CDR1 GTSNPN and CDR2 SVGIG (reference sequence). This CDR3 spans 13 amino acids. This chain's CDR3 is CAWSPGTQETQYF.